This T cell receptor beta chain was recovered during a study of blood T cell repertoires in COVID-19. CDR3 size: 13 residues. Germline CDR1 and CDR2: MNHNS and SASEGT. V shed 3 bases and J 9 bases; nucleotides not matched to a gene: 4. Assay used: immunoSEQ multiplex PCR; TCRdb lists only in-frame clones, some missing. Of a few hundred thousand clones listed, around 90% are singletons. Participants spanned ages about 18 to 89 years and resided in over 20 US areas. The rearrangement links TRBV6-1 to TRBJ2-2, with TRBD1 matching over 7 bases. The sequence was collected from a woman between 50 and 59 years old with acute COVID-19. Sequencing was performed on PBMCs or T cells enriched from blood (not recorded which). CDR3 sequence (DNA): TGTGCCAGCAGTGAGGGACAGCAAAGGGAGCTGTTTTTT. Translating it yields CASSEGQQRELFF.